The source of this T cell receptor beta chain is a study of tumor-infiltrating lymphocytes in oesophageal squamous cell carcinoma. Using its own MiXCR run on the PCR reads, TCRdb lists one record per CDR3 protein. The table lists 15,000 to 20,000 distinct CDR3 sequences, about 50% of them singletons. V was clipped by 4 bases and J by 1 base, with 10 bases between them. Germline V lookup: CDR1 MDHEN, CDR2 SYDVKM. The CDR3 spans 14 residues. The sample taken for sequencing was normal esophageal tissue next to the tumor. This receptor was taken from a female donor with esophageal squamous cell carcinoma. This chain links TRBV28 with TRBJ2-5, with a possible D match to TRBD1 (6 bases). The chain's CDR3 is CASSSQGLQETQYF. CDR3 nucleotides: TGTGCCAGCAGTTCACAGGGTCTCCAAGAGACCCAGTACTTC.